A single T cell receptor beta chain is shown here with its context. PCR was performed a second time for about 6 to 11 cycles using a sample-barcoded 5' primer and a J-beta primer mix. TCRdb recomputed calls from the 5' RACE reads with MiXCR, one row per CDR3 protein. The sample consists of about 640,000 distinct CDR3 sequences, around 38% of them appearing once. The CDR3 has 12 residues. Germline-derived CDR1 and CDR2 are DFQATT and SNEGSKA (reference sequence). V was trimmed by 5 bases and J by 4 bases, leaving 11 bases between them. The data stem from a study of blood T cells in healthy people across ages.

The source is a man older than 75 in good health. The chain combines TRBV20-1 with TRBJ2-5, with D tentatively TRBD1 (5 bases). Sequenced material: blood. CDR3 sequence: CSAGAVIETQYF. The CDR3 DNA follows: TGCAGTGCTGGGGCCGTCATAGAGACCCAGTACTTC.